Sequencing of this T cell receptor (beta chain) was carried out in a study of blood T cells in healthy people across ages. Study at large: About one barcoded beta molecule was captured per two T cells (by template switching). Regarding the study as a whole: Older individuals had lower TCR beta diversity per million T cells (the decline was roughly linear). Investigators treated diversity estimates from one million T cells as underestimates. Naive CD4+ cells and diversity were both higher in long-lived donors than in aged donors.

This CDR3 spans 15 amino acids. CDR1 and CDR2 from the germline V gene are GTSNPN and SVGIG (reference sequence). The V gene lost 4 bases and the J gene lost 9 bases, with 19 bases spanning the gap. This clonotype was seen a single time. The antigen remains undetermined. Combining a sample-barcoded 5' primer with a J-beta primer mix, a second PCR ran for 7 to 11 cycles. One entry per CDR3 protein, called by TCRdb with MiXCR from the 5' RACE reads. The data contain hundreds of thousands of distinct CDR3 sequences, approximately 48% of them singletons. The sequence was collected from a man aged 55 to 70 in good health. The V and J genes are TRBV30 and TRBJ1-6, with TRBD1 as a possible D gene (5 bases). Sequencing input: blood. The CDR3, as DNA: TGTGCCTGGATTTCAACCGGGACTCCCGGTTCACCCCTCCACTTT. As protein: CAWISTGTPGSPLHF. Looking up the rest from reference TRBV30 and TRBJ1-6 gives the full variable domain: SQTIHQWPATLVQPVGSPLSLECTVEGTSNPNLYWYRQAAGRGLQLLFYSVGIGQISSEVPQNLSASRPQDRQFILSSKKLLLSDSGFYLCAWISTGTPGSPLHFGNGTRLTVT.